This TCR beta chain was captured by sequencing in a study of cytomegalovirus exposure and HLA in healthy donors. Amplification used 60 Vbeta primers and 13 Jbeta primers. Produced via immunoSEQ multiplex PCR; TCRdb's table is partial and in-frame only. In total, the table holds around 100,000 clones. The specimen was PBMCs. This TCR came from a man aged 35 to 55 in good health and CMV-seropositive.

This chain's CDR3 is CASSVAWESSYEQYF. CDR3 DNA sequence: TGTGCCAGCAGCGTAGCGTGGGAGAGCTCCTACGAGCAGTACTTC. V usage is TRBV9 and J usage is TRBJ2-7; D is perhaps TRBD2 (5 bases). Trimming cost V 0 bases and J 0 bases, with 10 bases left between them. The CDR3 is 15 residues long. Per the germline V gene, CDR1 is SGDLS and CDR2 is YYNGEE.